The 30 T cell receptor beta chains below all came from one sample that was sequenced in a study of cytotoxic CD8 clonotypes in ibrutinib-treated CLL (dated by TCRdb to the early 2020s). The sample's time point label, decoded: 20 to 25 months on ibrutinib. Library preparation was by the immunoSEQ multiplex PCR assay. TCRdb retrieved this table from immuneACCESS and kept in-frame rearrangements only. Not all clones are present; in checked studies, unresolved V genes account for under half, and no reason is known for the remainder. This sample comprises some 200,000 clones, 72% of them detected only once. In total, the top ten clones hold under 15% of the sample. This material consisted of PBMCs, taken after 24 months of ibrutinib treatment. Receptor source: a human donor with chronic lymphocytic leukemia.

This clone was observed a few times. The V gene is TRBV27, the J gene TRBJ2-1; possibly TRBD2 for D (6 bases). Germline V gene sequence: CDR1 MNHEY, CDR2 SMNVEV (reference sequence). This CDR3 region has 14 residues. The V end lost 5 bases, the J end lost 10 bases, and 18 bases lay between the germline ends. CDR3 sequence (DNA): TGTGCCAGCAGTCCGCGGGACTCCCGGATCGAGCAGTTCTTC. It translates to CASSPRDSRIEQFF.

This clone has just a few counts. This chain uses TRBV4-1 with TRBJ2-5; the match to TRBD2 covers 10 bases. Germline V gene data show CDR1 as MGHRA and CDR2 as YSYEKL. The CDR3 runs to 18 residues. Trimming at V came to 0 bases and at J to 5 bases, leaving 12 bases not matched to a gene. This CDR3 reads CASSQDSWLAGADETQYF. The DNA of the CDR3 is TGCGCCAGCAGCCAAGATTCGTGGCTAGCGGGAGCGGATGAGACCCAGTACTTC.

This clone was seen a handful of times. The genes are TRBV19 and TRBJ2-1, with 9 bases lining up with TRBD1. Per the germline V gene, CDR1 is LNHDA and CDR2 is SQIVND (reference sequence). The CDR3 loop spans 15 amino acids. The junction had 11 bases not matched to a gene; V was cut back by 5 bases and J by 9 bases. CDR3 nucleotide sequence: TGTGCCAGTAGTGCGGGGACAGGGACTTACGCTGAGCAGTTCTTC. It specifies CASSAGTGTYAEQFF. Full variable domain (rest looked up from reference TRBV19 and TRBJ2-1): DGGITQSPKYLFRKEGQNVTLSCEQNLNHDAMYWYRQDPGQGLRLIYYSQIVNDFQKGDIAEGYSVSREKKESFPLTVTSAQKNPTAFYLCASSAGTGTYAEQFFGPGTRLTVL.

The chain links TRBV28 to TRBJ2-1, with TRBD2 identical over 10 bases. Losses at the gene ends were 6 bases for V and 0 bases for J; bases not matched to a gene: 8. Germline CDR1 and CDR2: MDHEN and SYDVKM. The CDR3 totals 17 residues. CDR3 DNA sequence: TGTGCCAGCAGCATCATAGCGGGAGGTCTCTCCTACAATGAGCAGTTCTTC. Protein sequence: CASSIIAGGLSYNEQFF.

CDR3 sequence reads: CASSQGLAGDYEQYF. CDR3 bases: TGCGCCAGCAGCCAAGGACTAGCAGGAGACTACGAGCAGTACTTC. The chain combines TRBV4-3 with TRBJ2-7; 7 positions agree with TRBD2. This CDR3 spans 15 amino acids. CDR1 is LGHNA and CDR2 is YSLEER in the germline V gene. V was clipped by 1 base and J by 3 bases; unmatched bases: 6.

V is TRBV30 and J is TRBJ2-1; TRBD2 agrees at 10 bases. CDR3 length equals 14 residues. Per the germline V gene, CDR1 is GTSNPN and CDR2 is SVGIG (reference sequence). The V and J ends lost 7 bases and 6 bases, in that order; junction bases with no gene match: 9. The CDR3 loop is CASQAGGPRNEQFF. In nucleotides, the CDR3 is TGTGCCTCCCAAGCGGGAGGGCCTCGCAATGAGCAGTTCTTC.

The table lists this clone with a few counts. V and J are TRBV7-2 and TRBJ2-4; D not certain. The CDR3 runs 13 residues. CDR1 is SGHTA, CDR2 FQGNSA, per germline. V was pared by 7 bases and J by 6 bases, with 13 bases between. Here the CDR3 reads CASMSLYINIQYF. The CDR3 DNA is TGTGCCAGCATGAGTCTTTATATAAACATTCAGTACTTC. Combining the CDR3 with reference TRBV7-2 and TRBJ2-4 gives the whole variable domain GAGVSQSPSNKVTEKGKDVELRCDPISGHTALYWYRQSLGQGLEFLIYFQGNSAPDKSGLPSDRFSAERTGGSVSTLTIQRTQQEDSAVYLCASMSLYINIQYFGAGTRLSVL.

This clone was observed many times. The CDR3 region is CASSQVGPTGELFF. CDR3 nucleotide sequence: TGCGCCAGCAGCCAAGTGGGCCCCACCGGGGAGCTGTTTTTT. The rearrangement joins TRBV4-3 to TRBJ2-2; D uncertain. The CDR3 length is 14 residues. The germline V gene encodes CDR1 LGHNA and CDR2 YSLEER. V lost 1 base to trimming and J lost 4 bases, with 7 bases between them.

The gene calls are TRBV1 and TRBJ2-1; the DNA was not used to check the table's D call, TRBD2. TRBV1 is a known pseudogene. The CDR3 is 20 residues long. Here the CDR3 reads CTSSQRRRCPSGRSYNEQFF. The CDR3 nucleotides are TGCACCAGCAGCCAAAGAAGGCGGTGCCCTAGCGGGAGATCCTACAATGAGCAGTTCTTC.

This clone was seen a handful of times. The chain recombines TRBV19 with TRBJ2-5, with TRBD2 identical over 16 bases. This CDR3 comprises 15 residues. V was pared by 6 bases and J by 3 bases, with 1 base of the junction left unmatched. The germline CDR1 and CDR2 sequences are LNHDA and SQIVND (reference sequence). The chain's CDR3 is CASRGTSGREETQYF. The CDR3 DNA reads as TGTGCCAGTAGGGGGACTAGCGGGAGGGAAGAGACCCAGTACTTC.

This clone was counted a single time. The chain uses TRBV28 and TRBJ1-2; D gene uncertain. The V end was cut by 2 bases, the J end by 5 bases, with 12 bases between. This CDR3 has 14 residues. CDR1 MDHEN and CDR2 SYDVKM come from the germline V gene. CDR3 region: CASSLDRAWYGYTF. Written as DNA, the CDR3 is TGTGCCAGCAGTTTAGACCGAGCGTGGTATGGCTACACCTTC.

This clone has a handful of counts. The CDR3 DNA follows: TGTGCCAGCAGCTCCCCCAACAACAACCCGCGGGACTACGAGCAGTACTTC. It specifies CASSSPNNNPRDYEQYF. The chain carries TRBV7-8 and TRBJ2-7, with a weak D call TRBD2 (6 bases). Germline-derived CDR1 and CDR2 are SGHVS and FQNEAQ. The ends were cut back, 4 bases at V and 3 bases at J, with 22 bases in the middle. The CDR3 length is 17 residues.

The chain combines TRBV7-2 with TRBJ2-1, with 8 bases aligning to TRBD2. Germline values: CDR1 SGHTA, CDR2 FQGNSA. The CDR3 consists of 17 residues. V dropped 4 bases and J dropped 0; count of bases not matched to a gene: 8. The CDR3 region is CASSSSSGRTSYNEQFF. The CDR3 nucleotides are TGTGCCAGCAGCTCTTCGAGCGGGAGAACCTCCTACAATGAGCAGTTCTTC.

The V gene is TRBV9, the J gene TRBJ2-7; 11 positions agree with TRBD2. There are 15 residues in the CDR3. With V trimmed by 2 bases and J by 2 bases, 3 bases remained unmatched. CDR1 is SGDLS, CDR2 YYNGEE, per germline. DNA for the CDR3: TGTGCCAGCAGCGTCGGGACTAGCGGTACCTACGAGCAGTACTTC. This translates into CASSVGTSGTYEQYF.

This clone was counted once. The chain links TRBV5-1 to TRBJ2-7, with TRBD1 identical over 10 bases. V was clipped by 5 bases and J by 5 bases; unmatched bases: 7. CDR1 SGHRS and CDR2 YFSETQ come from the germline V gene. The CDR3 covers 14 residues. The CDR3 DNA reads as TGCGCCAGCAGACGTTCCGGGACAGGGGACGAGCAGTACTTC. This codes for CASRRSGTGDEQYF.

The chain combines TRBV5-4 with TRBJ2-2; 9 bases fit TRBD1. Germline trimming cut 4 bases from V and 4 bases from J; bases unmatched to any gene: 8. CDR3 length: 16 amino acids. Germline loops: CDR1 SGHNT, CDR2 YYREEE (reference sequence). The CDR3 region has the DNA TGTGCCAGCAGCCGGGGACAGGGTCGAAGCACCGGGGAGCTGTTTTTT. It yields the protein CASSRGQGRSTGELFF.

This chain links TRBV5-6 with TRBJ2-7, with D possibly matching TRBD1 (6 bases). The CDR3 length is 14 residues. CDR1 and CDR2 from the germline V gene are SGHDT and YYEEEE. Trimming took 4 bases from V and 2 from J, leaving 13 bases between them. The CDR3 DNA sequence: TGTGCCAGCAGCCGGACAGTAAATACCTACGAGCAGTACTTC. This codes for CASSRTVNTYEQYF.

V gene TRBV5-1 combines with J gene TRBJ2-2; D is unclear. The CDR3 contains 14 residues. V lost 0 bases, J lost 1 base, and 4 bases lay in between. The V gene's germline CDR1 is SGHRS and CDR2 YFSETQ. The CDR3 reads CASSLGQNTGELFF. In nucleotides, the CDR3 is TGCGCCAGCAGCTTGGGACAGAACACCGGGGAGCTGTTTTTT.

The chain links TRBV11-3 to TRBJ2-1, with TRBD2 matching over 7 bases. Germline loops: CDR1 SGHNT, CDR2 YENEEA. The junction had 11 bases not matched to a gene; V was cut back by 1 base and J by 8 bases. This CDR3 comprises 16 residues. The CDR3 DNA reads TGTGCCAGCAGCTTAGGAGCGGCGGGAGCGTTCCATGAGCAGTTCTTC. Translation: CASSLGAAGAFHEQFF. Complete variable domain (other parts from reference TRBV11-3 and TRBJ2-1): EAGVVQSPRYKIIEKKQPVAFWCNPISGHNTLYWYLQNLGQGPELLIRYENEEAVDDSQLPKDRFSAERLKGVDSTLKIQPAELGDSAVYLCASSLGAAGAFHEQFFGPGTRLTVL.

Remarks on this clone: A junction boundary mismatches the germline segment, possibly from a read error. The chain carries TRBV2 and TRBJ2-7, with 9 bases matching TRBD1. Germline loops: CDR1 SNHLY, CDR2 FYNNEI. The CDR3 contains 11 residues. CDR3 sequence: CASSEMTGGQF. The CDR3 DNA reads as TGTGCCAGCAGTGAAATGACAGGGGGGCAGTTC. The full variable domain, completed using reference TRBV2 and TRBJ2-7, is EPEVTQTPSHQVTQMGQEVILRCVPISNHLYFYWYRQILGQKVEFLVSFYNNEISEKSEIFDDQFSVERPDGSNFTLKIRSTKLEDSAMYFCASSEMTGGQFGPGTRLTVT.

The chain combines TRBV5-1 with TRBJ1-2; D not certain. This CDR3 comprises 13 residues. V was clipped by 0 bases and J by 7 bases, with 10 bases between them. CDR1 is SGHRS and CDR2 is YFSETQ in the germline V gene. This CDR3 is CASSLVADTGYTF. As DNA, the CDR3 is TGCGCCAGCAGCTTGGTGGCAGACACTGGCTACACCTTC.

This chain uses TRBV6-5 with TRBJ2-7, with D tentatively TRBD2 (7 bases). Germline CDR1 and CDR2: MNHEY and SVGAGI. The CDR3 has 10 residues. V lost 9 bases and J lost 7, with 10 bases in between. The CDR3 DNA reads as TGTGCCAGTGGGAGGGGGGAGCAGTACTTC. Translation gives CASGRGEQYF.

The rearrangement joins TRBV7-2 to TRBJ2-7; D gene uncertain. The CDR3 loop spans 15 amino acids. Germline loops: CDR1 SGHTA, CDR2 FQGNSA. V lost 1 base and J lost 0, with 10 bases in between. The CDR3 loop is CASSLGLPTSYEQYF. In nucleotides, the CDR3 is TGTGCCAGCAGCTTAGGTCTCCCTACCTCCTACGAGCAGTACTTC.

The chain has TRBV4-3 and TRBJ1-2; D is unclear. Germline V gene data show CDR1 as LGHNA and CDR2 as YSLEER. V lost 4 bases and J 5 bases, leaving 11 bases between the germline ends. The length of the CDR3 is 13 residues. CDR3 sequence reads: CASSLVGEYGYTF. The CDR3, as DNA: TGCGCCAGCAGCCTCGTGGGCGAGTATGGCTACACCTTC.

The chain has TRBV9 and TRBJ2-7; a weak D match, TRBD1 (6 bases). Germline loops: CDR1 SGDLS, CDR2 YYNGEE. Trimming removed 4 bases at V and 5 bases at J, with 13 bases between. This CDR3 has 13 residues. The CDR3 DNA reads TGTGCCAGCAGCCCACCGAACAGGGACGAGCAGTACTTC. Amino acids: CASSPPNRDEQYF.

This clone came up once. The V gene is TRBV5-6, the J gene TRBJ1-1; no firm D call. Germline V gene lookup returns CDR1 SGHDT and CDR2 YYEEEE. V lost 4 bases, J lost 3 bases, and 16 bases lay in between. The length of the CDR3 is 15 residues. This CDR3 is CASSPAGEWDTEAFF. CDR3 coding DNA: TGTGCCAGCAGCCCAGCCGGGGAATGGGACACTGAAGCTTTCTTT. The whole variable domain, filled in from reference TRBV5-6 and TRBJ1-1, reads DAGVTQSPTHLIKTRGQQVTLRCSPKSGHDTVSWYQQALGQGPQFIFQYYEEEERQRGNFPDRFSGHQFPNYSSELNVNALLLGDSALYLCASSPAGEWDTEAFFGQGTRLTVV.

V and J are TRBV19 and TRBJ1-2, with D possibly TRBD1 on 5 matching bases. V was clipped by 3 bases and J by 3 bases, with 8 bases between them. This CDR3 is 13 amino acids long. Germline lookup yields CDR1 LNHDA and CDR2 SQIVND (reference sequence). This CDR3 is CASSIPGHYGYTF. For the CDR3, the DNA is TGTGCCAGTAGTATCCCGGGACACTATGGCTACACCTTC.

The chain is built from TRBV28 and TRBJ2-1; TRBD1 matches at 9 bases. The CDR3 runs 14 residues. Losses at the gene ends were 11 bases for V and 8 bases for J; bases not matched to a gene: 13. Germline V gives CDR1 MDHEN, CDR2 SYDVKM. CDR3 in amino acids: CAGSRDRVYDEQFF. Here the CDR3 DNA reads TGTGCCGGATCCCGGGACAGGGTGTACGATGAGCAGTTCTTC.

This chain connects TRBV5-1 to TRBJ1-2, with TRBD1 matching over 10 bases. Germline CDR1 is SGHRS and CDR2 is YFSETQ. Unmatched junction bases numbered 10, after V lost 3 bases and J lost 2 bases. The CDR3 loop spans 17 amino acids. The CDR3 loop is CASSYNPGTGVNYGYTF. CDR3 sequence (DNA): TGCGCCAGCAGCTACAACCCCGGGACAGGGGTCAACTATGGCTACACCTTC.

The chain employs TRBV4-2 and TRBJ2-3, with 7 bases fitting TRBD2. With V trimmed by 2 bases and J by 3 bases, 17 bases remained unmatched. Germline V gene data show CDR1 as LGHNA and CDR2 as YNFKEQ. The CDR3 spans 19 residues. CDR3: CASSQRNFGRLIGTDTQYF. In nucleotides, the CDR3 is TGTGCCAGCAGCCAAAGGAACTTCGGGAGGCTTATTGGGACAGATACGCAGTATTTT.